This is a list of T cell receptor beta chains from one sample in a study of blood T cell repertoires in COVID-19. Clones were sequenced by immunoSEQ multiplex PCR, and TCRdb holds only the in-frame ones, with some missing. This table holds about 210,000 clones, approximately 84% found once. Sequenced material: peripheral blood. The receptors were gathered from a woman in her forties or fifties with active or convalescent COVID-19. The CDR3 runs from the conserved cysteine through the conserved F or W. Each record gives: V gene, D gene, clone size, J gene, CDR3 protein, CDR3 DNA. The D gene is left open where the match is weak. Where a row states a size, it is once, few, many or the class of an expanded clone; other rows omit it.

v_gene: TRBV4-2
d_gene: TRBD1
abundance: .
j_gene: TRBJ2-7
CDR3aa: CASSQRQGGPYEQYF
CDR3nt: TGTGCCAGCAGCCAGAGACAGGGGGGTCCCTACGAGCAGTACTTC

v_gene: TRBV11-3
d_gene: TRBD2
abundance: .
j_gene: TRBJ2-5
CDR3aa: CASSRGRGETQYF
CDR3nt: TGTGCCAGCAGCCGGGGGAGGGGAGAGACCCAGTACTTC

v_gene: TRBV7-3
d_gene: TRBD2
abundance: .
j_gene: TRBJ2-1
CDR3aa: CASSLNSGSYNEQFF
CDR3nt: TGTGCCAGCAGCTTAAATAGCGGGAGCTACAATGAGCAGTTCTTC

v_gene: TRBV6-4
d_gene: TRBD1
abundance: few
j_gene: TRBJ2-2
CDR3aa: CASSDSGQGNTGELFF
CDR3nt: TGTGCCAGCAGTGACTCGGGACAGGGGAACACCGGGGAGCTGTTTTTT

v_gene: TRBV28
d_gene: TRBD1
abundance: .
j_gene: TRBJ1-2
CDR3aa: CASSSMGTGGEFYGYTF
CDR3nt: TGTGCCAGCAGTTCGATGGGCACAGGGGGCGAATTCTATGGCTACACCTTC

v_gene: TRBV2
d_gene: .
abundance: .
j_gene: TRBJ1-5
CDR3aa: CASMRGGGQPQHF
CDR3nt: TGTGCCAGCATGCGTGGGGGGGGACAGCCCCAGCATTTT

v_gene: TRBV7-3
d_gene: TRBD2
abundance: .
j_gene: TRBJ2-2
CDR3aa: CASSLLGMSGAGELFF
CDR3nt: TGTGCCAGCAGCTTACTAGGGATGAGCGGGGCCGGGGAGCTGTTTTTT

v_gene: TRBV28
d_gene: .
abundance: .
j_gene: TRBJ1-2
CDR3aa: CASRQDRVYGYTF
CDR3nt: TGTGCCAGCAGACAGGACAGAGTCTATGGCTACACCTTC

v_gene: TRBV6-5
d_gene: .
abundance: once
j_gene: TRBJ2-1
CDR3aa: CASRDRDGGNEQFF
CDR3nt: TGTGCCAGCAGAGACAGGGATGGGGGGAATGAGCAGTTCTTC

v_gene: TRBV5-1
d_gene: .
abundance: .
j_gene: TRBJ1-2
CDR3aa: CASSKTEGYGYTF
CDR3nt: TGCGCCAGCAGTAAAACAGAGGGCTATGGCTACACCTTC

v_gene: TRBV24-1
d_gene: .
abundance: .
j_gene: TRBJ1-2
CDR3aa: CATSDVQGTYGYTF
CDR3nt: TGTGCCACCAGTGATGTACAGGGTACCTATGGCTACACCTTC

v_gene: TRBV6-5
d_gene: TRBD1
abundance: .
j_gene: TRBJ1-2
CDR3aa: CASGQGANYGYTF
CDR3nt: TGTGCCAGTGGACAGGGTGCTAACTATGGCTACACCTTC

v_gene: TRBV6-5
d_gene: .
abundance: .
j_gene: TRBJ1-4
CDR3aa: CASSTGRGSEKLFF
CDR3nt: TGTGCCAGCAGTACGGGCAGGGGTAGTGAAAAACTGTTTTTT

v_gene: TRBV7-2
d_gene: .
abundance: .
j_gene: TRBJ2-1
CDR3aa: CASSLARLRPGVTQFF
CDR3nt: TGTGCCAGCAGCTTAGCGAGACTGAGGCCGGGTGTCACCCAGTTCTTC

v_gene: TRBV5-4
d_gene: .
abundance: .
j_gene: TRBJ2-1
CDR3aa: CASSFPGRANNEQFF
CDR3nt: TGTGCCAGCAGCTTCCCCGGCAGGGCGAACAATGAGCAGTTCTTC

v_gene: TRBV3-1/TRBV3-2
d_gene: .
abundance: .
j_gene: TRBJ2-7
CDR3aa: CASISDGGDEQYF
CDR3nt: TGTGCCAGCATATCCGATGGGGGCGACGAGCAGTACTTC